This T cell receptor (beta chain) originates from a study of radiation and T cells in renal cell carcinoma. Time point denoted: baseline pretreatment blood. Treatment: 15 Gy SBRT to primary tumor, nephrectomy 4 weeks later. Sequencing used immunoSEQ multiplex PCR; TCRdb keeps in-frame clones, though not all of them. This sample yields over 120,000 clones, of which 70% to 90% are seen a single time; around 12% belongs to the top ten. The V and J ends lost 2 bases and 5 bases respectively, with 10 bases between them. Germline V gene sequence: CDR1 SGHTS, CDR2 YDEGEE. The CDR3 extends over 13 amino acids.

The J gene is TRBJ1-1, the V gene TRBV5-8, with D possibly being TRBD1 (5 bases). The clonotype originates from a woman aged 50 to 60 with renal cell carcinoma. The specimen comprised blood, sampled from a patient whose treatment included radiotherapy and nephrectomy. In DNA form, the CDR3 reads TGTGCCAGCAGCTTTAGGGGCGGGACTGAAGCTTTCTTT. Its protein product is CASSFRGGTEAFF.